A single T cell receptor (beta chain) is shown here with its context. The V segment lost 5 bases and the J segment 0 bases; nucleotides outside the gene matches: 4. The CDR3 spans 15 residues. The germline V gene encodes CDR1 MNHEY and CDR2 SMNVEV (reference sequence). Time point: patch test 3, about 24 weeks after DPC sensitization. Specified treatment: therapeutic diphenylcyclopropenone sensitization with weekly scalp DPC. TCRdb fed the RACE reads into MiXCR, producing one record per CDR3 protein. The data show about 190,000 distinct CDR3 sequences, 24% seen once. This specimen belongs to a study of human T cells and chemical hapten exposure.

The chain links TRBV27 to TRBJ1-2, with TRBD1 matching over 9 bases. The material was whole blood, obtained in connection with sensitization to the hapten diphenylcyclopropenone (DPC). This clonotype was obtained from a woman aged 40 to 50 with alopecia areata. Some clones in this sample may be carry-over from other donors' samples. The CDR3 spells CASSTRQGANYGYTF. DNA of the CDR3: TGTGCCAGCAGTACACGACAGGGGGCTAACTATGGCTACACCTTC.